These T cell receptor beta chains were read from a single sample in a study of tumor-infiltrating lymphocytes in primary liver carcinoma. TCRdb re-analysed the multiplex PCR reads in MiXCR, keeping a single row per CDR3 protein. The data show about 74,000 distinct CDR3 sequences, with over 60% seen just once and around a quarter held by the top ten. Sample: liver tumor tissue from sampling region 4. All receptors come from a man in his forties with primary liver carcinoma and hepatitis B virus infection. The CDR3 runs from the conserved cysteine through the conserved F or W. The D gene is left open where the match is weak. The listing skips clone size in some rows; elsewhere it reads once, few, many or a size class.

v_gene	abundance	d_gene	j_gene	CDR3aa	CDR3nt
TRBV11-2	few	TRBD2	TRBJ2-2	CASSLVALAGTWELFF	TGTGCCAGTAGCTTAGTGGCGCTAGCGGGAACATGGGAGCTGTTTTTT
TRBV4-2	once	NA	TRBJ1-3	CASNRDEAGNTIYF	TGTGCCAGTAACAGGGACGAGGCGGGAAACACCATATATTTT
TRBV5-4	NA	NA	TRBJ2-3	CANSSTTPSNTDTQYF	TGTGCCAACAGCTCCACTACGCCATCTAACACAGATACGCAGTATTTT
TRBV11-2	NA	TRBD1	TRBJ2-7	CANGSTGGLRYEQYF	TGTGCCAACGGCTCTACAGGGGGCCTGAGGTACGAGCAGTACTTC
TRBV10-2	medium-sized	TRBD2	TRBJ2-3	CASSEWTSGRGADTQYF	TGCGCCAGCAGTGAATGGACTAGCGGGAGAGGGGCGGATACGCAGTATTTT
TRBV6-1	NA	NA	TRBJ1-2	CASGEVRGAGRDYTF	TGTGCCAGCGGTGAAGTGAGGGGGGCTGGACGTGACTACACCTTC
TRBV6-5	NA	NA	TRBJ2-3	CANSYTLPYEDTQYF	TGTGCCAACAGTTACACACTCCCATATGAAGATACGCAGTATTTT
TRBV11-2	NA	TRBD2	TRBJ2-7	CASKAWVAGMYYEQYF	TGTGCCAGTAAAGCGTGGGTAGCGGGAATGTACTACGAGCAGTACTTC
TRBV10-3	NA	TRBD1	TRBJ2-1	CAISDDRVMDEQFF	TGTGCCATCAGTGATGACAGGGTAATGGATGAGCAGTTCTTC
TRBV4-2	NA	NA	TRBJ2-7	CASSRNPGLIYDQYF	TGTGCCAGCAGCCGAAACCCGGGACTTATCTACGACCAATACTTC
TRBV11-2	NA	NA	TRBJ2-5	CASSLGIAQEAQYF	TGTGCCAGCAGCTTGGGGATAGCGCAAGAGGCCCAGTACTTC
TRBV15	NA	NA	TRBJ2-5	CATSREITWETQYF	TGTGCCACCAGCAGAGAAATAACTTGGGAGACCCAGTACTTC
TRBV12-3/TRBV12-4	NA	NA	TRBJ2-1	CASSLRDATHNEQFF	TGTGCCAGCAGTTTAAGGGATGCCACCCACAATGAACAGTTCTTC
TRBV12-3/TRBV12-4	NA	NA	TRBJ2-1	CAGTTGQRGNEQFF	TGTGCTGGTACTACAGGTCAGAGGGGCAATGAGCAATTCTTC
TRBV4-2	NA	TRBD2	TRBJ2-5	CASSQRLAGAQETQYF	TGTGCAAGCAGCCAAAGACTAGCGGGAGCGCAAGAGACCCAGTACTTC
TRBV4-2	NA	NA	TRBJ2-1	CASCQGLELLGNEQFF	TGTGCCAGCTGCCAAGGACTGGAATTGTTGGGCAATGAGCAGTTTTTC
TRBV10-3	many	TRBD1	TRBJ1-2	CAIRTGNGDYGYTF	TGTGCCATCAGGACAGGGAACGGGGACTATGGCTACACCTTC
TRBV6-5	NA	NA	TRBJ2-7	CANSPSRDMVEQYF	TGTGCCAACAGTCCATCGCGGGACATGGTAGAGCAGTACTTC
TRBV28	NA	NA	TRBJ2-5	CASSLRLEGGERTQYF	TGTGCCAGCAGTTTGAGACTAGAGGGAGGCGAGCGGACCCAGTACTTC